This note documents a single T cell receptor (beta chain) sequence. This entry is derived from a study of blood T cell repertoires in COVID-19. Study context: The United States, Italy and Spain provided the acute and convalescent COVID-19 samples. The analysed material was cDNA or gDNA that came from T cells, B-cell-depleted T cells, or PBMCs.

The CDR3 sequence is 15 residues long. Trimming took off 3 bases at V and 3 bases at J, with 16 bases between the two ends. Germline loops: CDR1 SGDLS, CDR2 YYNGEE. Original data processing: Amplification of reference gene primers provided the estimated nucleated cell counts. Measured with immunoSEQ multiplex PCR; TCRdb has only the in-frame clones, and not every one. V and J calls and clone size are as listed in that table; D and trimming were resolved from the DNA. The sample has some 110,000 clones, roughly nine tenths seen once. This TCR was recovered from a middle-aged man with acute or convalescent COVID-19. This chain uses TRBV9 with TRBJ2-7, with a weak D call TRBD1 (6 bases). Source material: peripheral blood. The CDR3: CASSEKPGHSYEQYF. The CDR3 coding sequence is TGTGCCAGCAGCGAAAAACCGGGACACAGCTACGAGCAGTACTTC. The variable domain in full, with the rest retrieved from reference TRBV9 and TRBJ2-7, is DSGVTQTPKHLITATGQRVTLRCSPRSGDLSVYWYQQSLDQGLQFLIQYYNGEERAKGNILERFSAQQFPDLHSELNLSSLELGDSALYFCASSEKPGHSYEQYFGPGTRLTVT.